This T cell receptor (beta chain) was observed in a study of T cells in Graves' hyperthyroidism and ophthalmopathy. Study findings and constraints: Prediction of ophthalmopathy progression came a median 6.5 months pre-onset.

The investigators amplified TCR beta CDR3 regions from RNA transcripts. RT-PCR in the first round (using the HTBI primer set) targeted the TCR CDR3. TCRdb re-analysed the multiplex PCR reads in MiXCR, keeping a single row per CDR3 protein. The table records some 500,000 distinct CDR3 sequences, about 15% of them present only once. This CDR3 spans 15 amino acids. Germline CDR1 is MNHNS and CDR2 is SASEGT. V shed 5 bases, J shed 7 bases, and the junction held 10 bases outside the gene matches. Ten or more counts support this clonotype. Its matching antigen is unknown. Uncontrolled infection, other autoimmune disease, pregnancy or lactation disqualified patients from enrolment. In making diagnoses, clinical symptoms, serum thyroxine and TRAb, thyroid ultrasound and orbital computed tomography were all used.

The sample consisted of blood. The origin of this receptor is a woman between 18 and 29 years old with Graves' hyperthyroidism. The chain links TRBV6-1 to TRBJ1-1; 10 bases are a match to TRBD1. CDR3 residues: CASSRPGQGRIEAFF. The CDR3 DNA reads TGTGCCAGCAGTCGTCCGGGACAGGGGCGTATTGAAGCTTTCTTT.